A selection of T cell receptor beta chains follows, all from one sample in a study of blood T cell repertoires in COVID-19. Method: immunoSEQ multiplex PCR; TCRdb's copy keeps in-frame clones and lacks some. The repertoire holds about 200,000 clones, with approximately 80% as singletons. Specimen: PBMCs or T cells enriched from blood (not recorded which). These receptors all stem from a man aged 40-55 years who had recovered from COVID-19. Each CDR3 is given with its conserved first and last residue. A D gene is named only where the DNA matches it firmly. Size values are once, few and many counts, or a class for expanded clones, and some rows have none.

>TRBV4-2|TRBD1|TRBJ1-6|NA
CASSQQEQGYSPLHF
TGTGCCAGCAGCCAACAGGAACAGGGGTATTCACCCCTCCACTTT
>TRBV7-2|NA|TRBJ2-2|once
CASSLVSYTPGELFF
TGTGCCAGCAGCTTAGTGTCCTATACCCCCGGGGAGCTGTTTTTT
>TRBV6-2/TRBV6-3|TRBD1|TRBJ2-7|NA
CASSYETGHSYEQYF
TGTGCCAGCAGTTACGAGACAGGGCACTCCTACGAGCAGTACTTC
>TRBV5-8|NA|TRBJ1-5|NA
CASSLQVLNQPQHF
TGTGCCAGCAGCTTACAGGTCCTCAATCAGCCCCAGCATTTT
>TRBV19|TRBD1|TRBJ1-2|NA
CASSRGQGINYGYTF
TGTGCCAGTAGTAGAGGACAGGGAATAAACTATGGCTACACCTTC
>TRBV6-2/TRBV6-3|NA|TRBJ2-1|NA
CASSYSEGAMEQFF
TGTGCCAGCAGTTACTCGGAGGGGGCGATGGAGCAGTTCTTC
>TRBV29-1|TRBD2|TRBJ2-3|NA
CSVLAGGGTDTQYF
TGCAGCGTTTTAGCGGGAGGAGGGACAGATACGCAGTATTTT
>TRBV5-4|TRBD2|TRBJ2-7|NA
CASSLAIERGGYEQYF
TGTGCCAGCAGCTTGGCCATCGAGCGGGGTGGGTACGAGCAGTACTTC
>TRBV6-1|NA|TRBJ2-3|NA
CASSDTHRDTQYF
TGTGCCAGCAGTGATACTCACCGAGATACGCAGTATTTT
>TRBV5-4|TRBD2|TRBJ2-2|few
CASSPGLAELNTGELFF
TGTGCCAGCAGCCCGGGACTAGCGGAACTGAACACCGGGGAGCTGTTTTTT
>TRBV7-2|NA|TRBJ2-1|once
CASSLTGVINEQFF
TGTGCCAGCAGCTTAACGGGAGTGATCAATGAGCAGTTCTTC
>TRBV3-1/TRBV3-2|TRBD2|TRBJ2-5|NA
CASSQVGGSGETQYF
TGTGCCAGCAGCCAAGTTGGCGGGAGTGGAGAGACCCAGTACTTC
>TRBV5-1|NA|TRBJ1-1|NA
CASSLAPNRPEAFF
TGCGCCAGCAGCTTGGCCCCTAACAGGCCTGAAGCTTTCTTT
>TRBV3-1/TRBV3-2|TRBD1|TRBJ2-1|NA
CASGTGELVEQFF
TGTGCCAGCGGGACAGGGGAGCTGGTTGAGCAGTTCTTC
>TRBV5-4|TRBD2|TRBJ2-2|NA
CASSWYLAGGPHGELFF
TGTGCCAGCAGCTGGTATCTAGCGGGAGGGCCCCACGGGGAGCTGTTTTTT
>TRBV18|TRBD2|TRBJ2-1|NA
CASSPRGSSNYNEQFF
TGTGCCAGCTCACCCCGCGGGAGCAGTAACTACAATGAGCAGTTCTTC
>TRBV4-2|NA|TRBJ1-1|NA
CASSQERGLGVFF
TGTGCCAGCAGCCAAGAACGGGGTCTGGGCGTTTTCTTT
>TRBV18|NA|TRBJ2-1|NA
CASSITPAGGGFSYNEQFF
TGTGCCAGCTCAATAACCCCTGCCGGTGGCGGTTTCTCCTACAATGAGCAGTTCTTC
>TRBV24-1|TRBD1|TRBJ2-3|NA
CATSDPQGRLGTDTQYF
TGTGCCACCAGTGATCCACAGGGGCGGCTGGGCACAGATACGCAGTATTTT
>TRBV7-6|TRBD1|TRBJ1-4|NA
CASSRQGAQEKLFF
TGTGCCAGCAGCCGTCAGGGGGCACAGGAAAAACTGTTTTTT
>TRBV7-8|TRBD1|TRBJ2-7|once
CASRYMPGQGIYEQYF
TGTGCCAGCAGGTACATGCCGGGACAGGGCATTTACGAGCAGTACTTC
>TRBV30|TRBD2|TRBJ2-1|once
CAWSRYGLAGFNEQFF
TGTGCCTGGAGTCGGTATGGGCTAGCGGGATTTAATGAGCAGTTCTTC
>TRBV10-3|TRBD2|TRBJ2-3|NA
CATRSLTSGNTDTQYF
TGTGCCACACGCAGCTTGACTAGCGGGAACACAGATACGCAGTATTTT
>TRBV28|NA|TRBJ2-7|NA
CASSPSDEQYF
TGTGCCAGCAGCCCCTCCGACGAGCAGTACTTC
>TRBV19|NA|TRBJ2-2|NA
CASSIGGTNTGELFF
TGTGCCAGTAGTATAGGCGGGACGAACACCGGGGAGCTGTTTTTT
>TRBV18|TRBD1|TRBJ1-4|once
CASSPRGQGIGEKLFF
TGTGCCAGCTCACCGCGCGGACAGGGTATAGGTGAAAAACTGTTTTTT
>TRBV18|NA|TRBJ1-1|NA
CASSFGPGNTEAFF
TGTGCCAGCTCATTTGGGCCAGGGAACACTGAAGCTTTCTTT
>TRBV5-4|TRBD2|TRBJ2-6|NA
CASRGLAGDWAGANVLTF
TGTGCCAGCAGAGGACTAGCGGGAGATTGGGCTGGGGCCAACGTCCTGACTTTC
>TRBV21-1|NA|TRBJ1-5|NA
CASTPDRGDNQPQHF
TGTGCCAGCACCCCGGACAGGGGTGACAATCAGCCCCAGCATTTT
>TRBV7-9|TRBD1|TRBJ1-1|once
CASSLGTGGVTEAFF
TGTGCCAGCAGCTTAGGGACAGGGGGCGTTACTGAAGCTTTCTTT
>TRBV4-3|NA|TRBJ1-1|NA
CASSQDGGAFRAEAFF
TGCGCCAGCAGCCAAGACGGAGGGGCATTTAGGGCTGAAGCTTTCTTT
>TRBV7-9|NA|TRBJ1-4|NA
CASSLGYGGIEKLFF
TGTGCCAGCAGCTTAGGGTATGGAGGGATCGAAAAACTGTTTTTT
>TRBV6-1|NA|TRBJ2-3|NA
CASSEFYLSTDTQYF
TGTGCCAGCAGTGAATTCTACCTCAGCACAGATACGCAGTATTTT
>TRBV7-8|NA|TRBJ2-1|NA
CASSAWTVSYNEQFF
TGTGCCAGCAGCGCTTGGACAGTTTCTTACAATGAGCAGTTCTTC
>TRBV18|NA|TRBJ2-2|NA
CASSQSLTSNTGELFF
TGTGCCAGCTCCCAATCTTTGACATCTAACACCGGGGAGCTGTTTTTT
>TRBV5-1|NA|TRBJ1-2|NA
CASSGDTANYGYTF
TGCGCCAGCAGCGGGGACACAGCTAACTATGGCTACACCTTC
>TRBV19|NA|TRBJ2-5|NA
CASSETARQRTETQYF
TGTGCCAGTAGTGAAACAGCTCGCCAGAGAACAGAGACCCAGTACTTC
>TRBV27|TRBD2|TRBJ2-1|NA
CASSFVPPGLAGVEQFF
TGTGCCAGCAGTTTCGTACCGCCGGGACTAGCGGGAGTTGAGCAGTTCTTC